This TCR beta chain was sequenced for a study of monozygotic twins with cystic fibrosis. As for the study in general: Roughly 3 micrograms of fragmented DNA underwent about 14 PCR cycles for library preparation.

Study-level findings and limits: Co-twins had the most similar V usage for 13 of 16 pairs, J for 8. Monozygotic CF twin pairs shared significantly more nucleotide-identical clonotypes than unrelated CF individuals did.

Measured with immunoSEQ multiplex PCR; TCRdb has only the in-frame clones, and not every one. The sample has about 15,000 clones, roughly 98% seen once. CDR1 and CDR2 from the germline V gene are SQVTM and ANQGSEA. The V end was cut by 3 bases, the J end by 2 bases, with 17 bases between. The CDR3 has 17 amino acids. Concerning this clone: Its antigen is currently unknown.

J is TRBJ2-6 and V is TRBV29-1; a possible D gene is TRBD1 (6 bases). The clonotype comes from a girl under 10 years old with cystic fibrosis. Material: blood. The CDR3 protein is CSVDHQGSGTGANVLTF. CDR3 nucleotides: TGCAGCGTTGATCATCAGGGGTCGGGGACTGGGGCCAACGTCCTGACTTTC.